One sample yielded the 23 T cell receptor beta chains listed below, sequenced in a study of OX40 agonist ivuxolimab in advanced cancers. Measured with immunoSEQ multiplex PCR; TCRdb has only the in-frame clones, and not every one. The sample records approximately 69,000 clones, roughly 84% being singletons. The sequencing used CD4+ or CD8+ T cells sorted from blood, collected in a trial of the OX40 agonist ivuxolimab. These receptors all stem from an adult with an advanced solid tumor such as melanoma, head and neck, liver or kidney cancer.

The CDR3 loop reads CASSLKFGVNQPQHF. In DNA form, the CDR3 reads TGTGCCAGCAGCTTAAAATTCGGGGTGAATCAGCCCCAGCATTTT. This rearrangement joins TRBV7-3 to TRBJ1-5; unclear D gene. V lost 1 base and J lost 4, with 11 bases in between. CDR1 and CDR2 (germline): SGHTA, FQGTGA. The CDR3 spans 15 residues.

The J gene is TRBJ2-5, the V gene TRBV11-2; D unclear. CDR3 length equals 11 residues. Trimming left V 3 bases short and J 5 bases short, with 4 bases between. The germline V gene encodes CDR1 SGHAT and CDR2 FQNNGV. The CDR3 sequence: CASSLGETQYF. The CDR3 DNA is TGTGCCAGCAGCTTGGGGGAGACCCAGTACTTC.

This chain links TRBV7-2 with TRBJ1-5; D is undetermined. The CDR3 spans 16 residues. Germline V gene data show CDR1 as SGHTA and CDR2 as FQGNSA. V was cut by 1 base and J by 2 bases, with 12 bases left in between. The CDR3 sequence is CASSLVSGAGNQPQHF. The CDR3 DNA follows: TGTGCCAGCAGCTTAGTAAGCGGCGCGGGCAATCAGCCCCAGCATTTT.

The chain employs TRBV5-4 and TRBJ1-3; D is ambiguous. Trimming removed 0 bases at V and 0 bases at J, with 7 bases between. CDR1 and CDR2 (germline): SGHNT, YYREEE (reference sequence). The CDR3 runs 15 residues. CDR3 DNA sequence: TGTGCCAGCAGCTTGGAGCCGAACTCTGGAAACACCATATATTTT. As protein: CASSLEPNSGNTIYF.

The chain carries TRBV5-6 and TRBJ1-3, with D unclear. From germline, CDR1 is SGHDT and CDR2 YYEEEE. The V end was cut by 0 bases, the J end by 2 bases, with 6 bases between. This CDR3 has 14 amino acids. The CDR3 loop reads CASSLGFAGNTIYF. The CDR3 DNA follows: TGTGCCAGCAGCTTGGGGTTTGCTGGAAACACCATATATTTT.

This chain connects TRBV19 to TRBJ1-2; D perhaps matches TRBD1 (6 bases). The CDR3 sequence is 12 residues long. V dropped 1 base and J dropped 8 bases, with 8 bases sitting between them. The V gene's germline CDR1 is LNHDA and CDR2 SQIVND (reference sequence). This CDR3 reads CASSIGGGGYTF. CDR3 in DNA: TGTGCCAGTAGTATAGGTGGGGGCGGCTACACCTTC.

This clone was seen a handful of times. The rearrangement uses TRBV7-2 and TRBJ1-5; TRBD1 might be the D (6 bases). The CDR3 length is 14 residues. V was clipped by 1 base and J by 8 bases, with 12 bases between them. Germline V gene lookup returns CDR1 SGHTA and CDR2 FQGNSA. CDR3 sequence: CASSLGRGSEPQHF. The CDR3 nucleotides are TGTGCCAGCAGCTTAGGCAGGGGAAGTGAGCCCCAGCATTTT.

V gene TRBV7-2 combines with J gene TRBJ2-3, with 10 nucleotides matching TRBD2. Germline V gives CDR1 SGHTA, CDR2 FQGNSA. Trimming cost V 0 bases and J 1 base; bases outside gene matches: 1. The CDR3 sequence is 16 residues long. The CDR3 DNA reads as TGTGCCAGCAGCTTAGCTGGGACTAGCGGCACAGATACGCAGTATTTT. As protein: CASSLAGTSGTDTQYF. Full variable domain (rest looked up from reference TRBV7-2 and TRBJ2-3): GAGVSQSPSNKVTEKGKDVELRCDPISGHTALYWYRQSLGQGLEFLIYFQGNSAPDKSGLPSDRFSAERTGGSVSTLTIQRTQQEDSAVYLCASSLAGTSGTDTQYFGPGTRLTVL.

This chain links TRBV19 with TRBJ1-6; D unclear. The CDR3 is made up of 14 amino acids. The V gene's germline CDR1 is LNHDA and CDR2 SQIVND (reference sequence). The ends were cut back, 3 bases at V and 8 bases at J, with 11 bases in the middle. This CDR3 reads CASSIGRRDSPLHF. The CDR3 DNA sequence: TGTGCCAGTAGTATTGGAAGGAGGGATTCACCCCTCCACTTT.

This chain joins TRBV7-2 and TRBJ2-3, with D unclear. The germline gives CDR1 SGHTA, CDR2 FQGNSA. The CDR3 loop spans 14 amino acids. V gave up 5 bases and J gave up 5 bases, with 14 bases separating them. DNA for the CDR3: TGTGCCAGCAGCCAAAATCTAAGGGAAGATACGCAGTATTTT. Translation gives CASSQNLREDTQYF.

The chain links TRBV7-9 to TRBJ2-5; D gene unclear. Germline-derived CDR1 and CDR2 are SEHNR and FQNEAQ (reference sequence). Trimming pared 2 bases from V and 5 bases from J, leaving 6 bases between. The CDR3 has 12 residues. For the CDR3, the DNA is TGTGCCAGCAGCTTAATCGTCGAGACCCAGTACTTC. Its translation: CASSLIVETQYF.

The V and J genes are TRBV27 and TRBJ2-3; 7 positions agree with TRBD2. V dropped 4 bases and J dropped 1; count of bases not matched to a gene: 5. Germline V CDR1 and CDR2: MNHEY, SMNVEV (reference sequence). This CDR3 has 15 residues. The CDR3 loop reads CASSSLASRTDTQYF. CDR3 in DNA: TGTGCCAGCAGTTCACTAGCGTCACGCACAGATACGCAGTATTTT.

The chain has TRBV11-3 and TRBJ1-1, with D perhaps TRBD1 (6 bases). Germline V CDR1 and CDR2: SGHNT, YENEEA. This CDR3 is 15 amino acids long. V gave up 3 bases and J gave up 0 bases, with 11 bases separating them. As DNA, the CDR3 is TGTGCCAGCAGCTTCAGGGGTAAGATGAACACTGAAGCTTTCTTT. This gives the protein CASSFRGKMNTEAFF.

The V and J genes are TRBV7-2 and TRBJ2-3; D ambiguous. This CDR3 spans 13 amino acids. Trimming stripped 3 bases from V and 4 bases from J, with 8 bases between. Germline CDR1 SGHTA, CDR2 FQGNSA. The CDR3 nucleotides read TGTGCCAGCAGCTTTATCCGGGCAGATACGCAGTATTTT. Residues: CASSFIRADTQYF.

The V and J genes are TRBV4-2 and TRBJ2-7; 7 nucleotides match TRBD2. The germline CDR1 and CDR2 sequences are LGHNA and YNFKEQ. With V trimmed by 0 bases and J by 4 bases, 9 bases remained unmatched. The CDR3 length is 16 residues. Here the CDR3 DNA reads TGTGCCAGCAGCCAAGATGTTAGCGGGCCTAAATACGAGCAGTACTTC. Translation gives CASSQDVSGPKYEQYF.

The genes are TRBV4-2 and TRBJ1-5, with a tentative D call TRBD1 (5 bases). CDR1 is LGHNA, CDR2 YNFKEQ, per germline. The CDR3 length is 14 residues. Between the trimmed V and J ends, which lost 4 bases and 7 bases, there was a span of 14 bases. The CDR3 here is CASSLGGAGQPQHF. The CDR3, as DNA: TGTGCCAGCAGCCTAGGAGGGGCGGGACAGCCCCAGCATTTT.

J is TRBJ2-7 and V is TRBV7-2, with D perhaps matching TRBD1 (6 bases). The germline CDR1 and CDR2 sequences are SGHTA and FQGNSA. The ends were cut back, 2 bases at V and 2 bases at J, with 13 bases in the middle. This CDR3 has 15 residues. CDR3 protein: CASSLWAGATYEQYF. CDR3 DNA sequence: TGTGCCAGCAGCTTATGGGCAGGGGCAACCTACGAGCAGTACTTC.

The rearrangement uses TRBV9 and TRBJ2-2, with 14 positions matching TRBD2. This CDR3 is built from 16 residues. V trimming: 3 bases; J trimming: 6 bases; junction bases outside the gene matches: 4. Per germline, CDR1 SGDLS and CDR2 YYNGEE. The CDR3 coding sequence is TGTGCCAGCAGCGCCGGACTAGCGGGGGGCCCCGGGGAGCTGTTTTTT. Translated, it gives CASSAGLAGGPGELFF.

The chain carries TRBV18 and TRBJ1-3; TRBD1 might be the D (5 bases). The CDR3 covers 15 residues. Germline values: CDR1 KGHSH, CDR2 LQKENI. Trimming left V 3 bases short and J 0 bases short, with 9 bases between. CDR3 amino acids: CASSPHDSSGNTIYF. CDR3 nucleotide sequence: TGTGCCAGCTCACCTCACGACAGCTCTGGAAACACCATATATTTT. The variable domain in full, with the rest retrieved from reference TRBV18 and TRBJ1-3, is NAGVMQNPRHLVRRRGQEARLRCSPMKGHSHVYWYRQLPEEGLKFMVYLQKENIIDESGMPKERFSAEFPKEGPSILRIQQVVRGDSAAYFCASSPHDSSGNTIYFGEGSWLTVV.

The chain couples TRBV7-9 to TRBJ1-5; TRBD1 agrees at 11 bases. Germline values: CDR1 SEHNR, CDR2 FQNEAQ (reference sequence). V shed 5 bases and J 5 bases; nucleotides not matched to a gene: 2. The CDR3 is made up of 14 amino acids. Here the CDR3 DNA reads TGTGCCAGCAGCCGGACAGGGGGCGATCAGCCCCAGCATTTT. It specifies CASSRTGGDQPQHF.

V gene TRBV30 combines with J gene TRBJ2-2; D is unclear. V lost 0 bases to trimming and J lost 5 bases, with 13 bases between them. The germline V gene encodes CDR1 GTSNPN and CDR2 SVGIG (reference sequence). The CDR3 consists of 15 residues. The CDR3 protein is CAWSVKETRTGELFF. The CDR3 DNA is TGTGCCTGGAGTGTGAAGGAGACGAGGACCGGGGAGCTGTTTTTT.

This rearrangement joins TRBV6-5 to TRBJ2-3; D is unresolved. This CDR3 has 16 amino acids. CDR1 is MNHEY and CDR2 is SVGAGI in the germline V gene. The V end was cut by 2 bases, the J end by 0 bases, with 12 bases between. As DNA, the CDR3 is TGTGCCAGCAGTTACGGGTCGACTCCGAGCACAGATACGCAGTATTTT. Its translation: CASSYGSTPSTDTQYF.

This clone has a single count. The rearrangement joins TRBV4-3 to TRBJ1-1, with 7 bases that match TRBD1. Germline CDR1 and CDR2: LGHNA and YSLEER. The CDR3 totals 15 residues. The junction had 4 bases not matched to a gene; V was cut back by 0 bases and J by 3 bases. The CDR3 coding sequence is TGCGCCAGCAGCCAAGAAAGGACAGGCTACACTGAAGCTTTCTTT. Its protein product is CASSQERTGYTEAFF.